The clone carrying this TCR beta chain was counted only a few times. The sample belongs to a study of T cells in Graves' hyperthyroidism and ophthalmopathy. Germline V gene sequence: CDR1 MNHEY, CDR2 SMNVEV (reference sequence). The CDR3 length is 15 residues. V lost 7 bases to trimming and J lost 0 bases, with 10 bases between them. The source material, RNA transcripts, was used to amplify TCR beta CDR3 regions. An initial round of RT-PCR targeting the TCR CDR3 relied on the HTBI primer set. MiXCR, run by TCRdb on the multiplex PCR reads, gives a single entry per CDR3 protein. Of a few hundred thousand distinct CDR3 sequences listed, about 15% were seen once; the top ten hold approximately 7.5%.

The chain has TRBV27 and TRBJ2-6, with D uncertain. Sequenced input: blood. This sequence was found in a woman under 30 with Graves' hyperthyroidism. The CDR3 DNA reads TGTGCCAGCAAGGTGTCTCCCTCTGGGGCCAACGTCCTGACTTTC. Protein product: CASKVSPSGANVLTF.